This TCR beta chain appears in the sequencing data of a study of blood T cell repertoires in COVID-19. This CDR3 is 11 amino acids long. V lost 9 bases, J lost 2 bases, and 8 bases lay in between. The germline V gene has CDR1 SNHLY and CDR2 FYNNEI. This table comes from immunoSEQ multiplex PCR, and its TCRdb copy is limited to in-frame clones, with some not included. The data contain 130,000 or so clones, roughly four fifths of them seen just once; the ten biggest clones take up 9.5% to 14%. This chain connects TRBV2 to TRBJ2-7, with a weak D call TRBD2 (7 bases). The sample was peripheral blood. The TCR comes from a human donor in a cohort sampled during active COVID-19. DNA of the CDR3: TGTGCCAGGGGGGGGCCCTACGAGCAGTACTTC. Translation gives CARGGPYEQYF.